This TCR beta chain was recorded in a study of blood T cell repertoires in COVID-19. Per the original methods: Counts of nucleated cells, estimated from reference gene primer amplification, were obtained. Here immunoSEQ multiplex PCR was the method, and the copy in TCRdb shows in-frame clones only, minus some. V, J and clone size are those of that table, while D and trimming were read from the DNA. The sample records approximately 170,000 clones, about 83% being singletons. This CDR3 contains 12 residues. Trimming left V 4 bases short and J 6 bases short, with 9 bases between. Germline-derived CDR1 and CDR2 are SNHLY and FYNNEI. Enrolment of Seattle patients took place during active infection, and they were followed longitudinally.

Source material: peripheral blood. The receptor was derived from a woman older than 75 with COVID-19, enrolled during active disease. V gene TRBV2 combines with J gene TRBJ1-2; D is unclear. The CDR3: CASSVTGDGYTF. The CDR3 DNA is TGTGCCAGCAGTGTGACGGGAGATGGCTACACCTTC.